This T cell receptor (beta chain) was sequenced in a study of cytomegalovirus exposure and HLA in healthy donors. Whole-study findings and limits: As was reported, the classifier diagnosed cytomegalovirus status with high specificity and sensitivity. Among donors in an Asian-associated ancestry cluster, a later analysis reportedly found fewer N-insertions than the roughly 610-donor mean. A later analysis found common viral pathogens apparently linked to several of the most significant clusters.

Remarks on this clone: Its target is unknown.

PCR was performed using 60 Vbeta and 13 Jbeta primers. Repertoires were generated with immunoSEQ multiplex PCR, while TCRdb's copy carries only in-frame clones and drops some. This sample has 120,000 to 150,000 clones, with around 75% found just once. The sequenced sample consisted of PBMCs. The TCR comes from a middle-aged woman in good health and CMV-seronegative.

The CDR3 DNA follows: TGTGCCAGCAGCTCCCAGGTTGCTGGAAACACCATATATTTT. It specifies CASSSQVAGNTIYF. This chain joins TRBV28 and TRBJ1-3; D is undetermined. V shed 6 bases and J shed 2 bases, with 11 bases lying between them. This CDR3 contains 14 residues. CDR1 and CDR2 (germline): MDHEN, SYDVKM. Full variable domain (remainder filled in from reference TRBV28 and TRBJ1-3): DVKVTQSSRYLVKRTGEKVFLECVQDMDHENMFWYRQDPGLGLRLIYFSYDVKMKEKGDIPEGYSVSREKKERFSLILESASTNQTSMYLCASSSQVAGNTIYFGEGSWLTVV.